This T cell receptor (beta chain) emerged from a study of blood T cell repertoires in COVID-19. Study-level information: There were acute and convalescent COVID-19 samples, and they came from the United States, Italy and Spain. Nucleic acid was either cDNA or gDNA, and it came from T cells, B-cell-depleted T cells, or PBMCs.

As originally analysed: Scientists estimated how many nucleated cells there were by amplifying reference gene primers. Data came from immunoSEQ multiplex PCR; TCRdb stores just in-frame clones and leaves some out. V and J calls and clone size are as listed in that table; D and trimming were resolved from the DNA. The sample comprises about 180,000 clones, roughly 79% of which are singletons, and approximately 26% rests with the top ten. The receptor was derived from a woman aged 70-85 years with acute or convalescent COVID-19. The sample comprised peripheral blood.

As DNA, the CDR3 is TGTGCCAGCAGCTTAGCGTCGCCGGTGAACACCGGGGAGCTGTTTTTT. Amino acid sequence: CASSLASPVNTGELFF. This chain connects TRBV11-1 to TRBJ2-2; D is unresolved. The germline V gene encodes CDR1 SGHAT and CDR2 FQDESV (reference sequence). Trimming removed 0 bases from V and 1 base from J, with 9 bases in between. This CDR3 contains 16 residues.